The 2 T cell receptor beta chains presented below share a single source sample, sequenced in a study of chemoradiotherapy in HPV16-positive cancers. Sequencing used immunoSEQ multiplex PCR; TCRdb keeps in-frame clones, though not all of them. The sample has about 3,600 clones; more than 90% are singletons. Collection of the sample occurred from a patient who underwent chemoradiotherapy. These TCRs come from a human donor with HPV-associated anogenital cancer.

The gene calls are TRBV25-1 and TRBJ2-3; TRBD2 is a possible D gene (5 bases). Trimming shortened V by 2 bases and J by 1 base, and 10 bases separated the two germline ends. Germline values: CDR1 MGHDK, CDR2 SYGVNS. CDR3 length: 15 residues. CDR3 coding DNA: TGTGCCAGCAGTGAAACCGGGAAGGGCACAGATACGCAGTATTTT. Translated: CASSETGKGTDTQYF.

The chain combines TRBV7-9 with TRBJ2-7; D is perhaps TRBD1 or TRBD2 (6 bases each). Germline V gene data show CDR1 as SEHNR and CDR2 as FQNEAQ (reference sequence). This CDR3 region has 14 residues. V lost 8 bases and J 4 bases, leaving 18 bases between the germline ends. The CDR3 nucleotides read TGTGCCAGCGGAGGGGGAGGCGGACCTTACGAGCAGTACTTC. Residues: CASGGGGGPYEQYF. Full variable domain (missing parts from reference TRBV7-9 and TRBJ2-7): DTGVSQNPRHKITKRGQNVTFRCDPISEHNRLYWYRQTLGQGPEFLTYFQNEAQLEKSRLLSDRFSAERPKGSFSTLEIQRTEQGDSAMYLCASGGGGGPYEQYFGPGTRLTVT.